This T cell receptor (beta chain) was sequenced for a study of control samples from healthy donors and cancer patients. Here immunoSEQ multiplex PCR was the method, and the copy in TCRdb shows in-frame clones only, minus some. Of around 13,000 clones listed, 90% to 95% are singletons. With 4 bases removed from V and 8 bases from J, the gap between germline ends came to 20 bases. This CDR3 has 16 amino acids. The germline gives CDR1 LNHDA, CDR2 SQIVND (reference sequence). The V and J genes are TRBV19 and TRBJ1-4; TRBD1 is a possible D gene (6 bases). Sequencing used PBMCs. This receptor was identified in a man aged 80 or over with lung cancer. The CDR3 loop is CASSTIQQGMGEKLFF. Written as DNA, the CDR3 is TGTGCCAGTAGTACCATACAACAGGGTATGGGCGAAAAACTGTTTTTT.